A single sample is the source of the 8 T cell receptor beta chains below, sequenced in a study of early T cells in non-severe SARS-CoV-2 infection. Each CDR3 protein gets one entry after TCRdb re-called the 5' RACE reads with MiXCR. The sample lists 80,000 or so distinct CDR3 sequences, approximately 6% occurring once. Sequencing was carried out using whole blood. Every receptor here comes from an adult who was a healthcare worker with PCR-confirmed SARS-CoV-2 infection or an uninfected control (not recorded which).

The V gene is TRBV7-9, the J gene TRBJ1-1; no clear D. Germline V gives CDR1 SEHNR, CDR2 FQNEAQ (reference sequence). Trimming stripped 5 bases from V and 3 bases from J, with 13 bases between. The CDR3 sequence is 14 residues long. The CDR3 reads CASSLVAAHTEAFF. DNA of the CDR3: TGTGCCAGCAGCCTAGTCGCAGCCCACACTGAAGCTTTCTTT.

This clonotype was seen repeatedly, ten times or more. V is TRBV5-6 and J is TRBJ1-1; 11 positions match TRBD1. This CDR3 has 14 amino acids. V lost 4 bases, J lost 7 bases, and 6 bases stayed unmatched. Germline V CDR1 and CDR2: SGHDT, YYEEEE. In DNA form, the CDR3 reads TGTGCCAGCAGCCGGACAGGGGGCGTCAGTGAAGCTTTCTTT. Residues: CASSRTGGVSEAFF.

The rearrangement uses TRBV11-2 and TRBJ1-6, with a weak D call TRBD1 (6 bases). The CDR3 has 14 amino acids. V was clipped by 0 bases and J by 9 bases, with 9 bases between them. Germline V gives CDR1 SGHAT, CDR2 FQNNGV. CDR3 in amino acids: CASSLDRGFSPLHF. The CDR3 DNA reads as TGTGCCAGCAGCTTAGACAGGGGATTTTCACCCCTCCACTTT.

This clonotype was picked up many times. V usage is TRBV6-5 and J usage is TRBJ1-3; D remains unclear. The germline V gene encodes CDR1 MNHEY and CDR2 SVGAGI. This CDR3 contains 18 residues. Trimming took 2 bases from V and 6 from J, leaving 23 bases between them. CDR3 coding DNA: TGTGCCAGCAGTTACAATTCTAGACCCGGGAGCCCAGAAAACACCATATATTTT. Protein sequence: CASSYNSRPGSPENTIYF.

This clonotype was recorded many times. The V gene is TRBV7-2, the J gene TRBJ2-3; D tentatively fits TRBD1 or TRBD2 (5 bases each). From germline, CDR1 is SGHTA and CDR2 FQGNSA. The CDR3 has 15 amino acids. Trimming took off 2 bases at V and 1 base at J, with 10 bases between the two ends. CDR3 in DNA: TGTGCCAGCAGCTTATCGAGAGGGGGCACAGATACGCAGTATTTT. Its protein is CASSLSRGGTDTQYF. Combining the CDR3 with reference TRBV7-2 and TRBJ2-3 gives the whole variable domain GAGVSQSPSNKVTEKGKDVELRCDPISGHTALYWYRQSLGQGLEFLIYFQGNSAPDKSGLPSDRFSAERTGGSVSTLTIQRTQQEDSAVYLCASSLSRGGTDTQYFGPGTRLTVL.

Many counts were recorded for this clonotype. This chain's CDR3 is CASSFVLGEQFF. The DNA for the CDR3 is TGTGCCAGCAGTTTTGTTCTCGGTGAGCAGTTCTTC. This sequence joins TRBV12-3 or TRBV12-4 and TRBJ2-1; no definite D call. V shed 3 bases and J shed 9 bases, with 9 bases lying between them. The CDR3 is 12 amino acids.

This clonotype was seen a handful of times. The rearrangement uses TRBV28 and TRBJ1-4; TRBD1 is a possible D gene (5 bases). The V and J ends lost 2 bases and 3 bases respectively, with 7 bases between them. The CDR3 is made up of 14 amino acids. CDR1 is MDHEN and CDR2 is SYDVKM in the germline V gene. The CDR3, as DNA: TGTGCCAGCAGTTTAGGGGGGGCTAATGAAAAACTGTTTTTT. Encoded protein: CASSLGGANEKLFF.

This clonotype was counted at least ten times. The J gene is TRBJ2-1, the V gene TRBV20-1; 10 bases are a match to TRBD2. Germline V gene sequence: CDR1 DFQATT, CDR2 SNEGSKA (reference sequence). The V segment lost 6 bases and the J segment 6 bases; nucleotides outside the gene matches: 11. This CDR3 contains 15 residues. The chain's CDR3 is CSAKTPSGRANEQFF. CDR3 nucleotide sequence: TGCAGTGCAAAGACCCCGAGCGGGAGGGCCAATGAGCAGTTCTTC.